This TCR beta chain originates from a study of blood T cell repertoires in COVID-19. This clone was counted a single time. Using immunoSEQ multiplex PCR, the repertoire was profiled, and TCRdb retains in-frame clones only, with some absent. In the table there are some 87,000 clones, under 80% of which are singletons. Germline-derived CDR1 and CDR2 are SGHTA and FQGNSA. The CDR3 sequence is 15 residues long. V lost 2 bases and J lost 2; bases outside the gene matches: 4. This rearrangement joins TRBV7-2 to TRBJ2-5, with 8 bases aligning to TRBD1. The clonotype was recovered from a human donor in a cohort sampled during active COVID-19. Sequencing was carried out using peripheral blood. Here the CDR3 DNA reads TGTGCCAGCAGCTTACCTAGGACAGGGCAAGAGACCCAGTACTTC. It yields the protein CASSLPRTGQETQYF.